These 26 T cell receptor beta chains share one sample of origin, sequenced in a study of blood T cell repertoires in COVID-19. Assay: immunoSEQ multiplex PCR; the TCRdb copy retains only in-frame clones and omits some. The data contain roughly 100,000 clones, around 80% of them singletons. The sequencing sample was made of peripheral blood. The receptors originated from a man in his 70s with acute or convalescent COVID-19.

The chain has TRBV6-2 or TRBV6-3 and TRBJ1-5; D might be TRBD1 (5 bases). From germline, CDR1 is MNHEY and CDR2 SVGEGT. The CDR3 covers 14 residues. The V gene lost 2 bases and the J gene lost 4 bases, with 9 bases spanning the gap. CDR3 sequence (DNA): TGTGCCAGCAGTTACGCGGGGGGTAATCAGCCCCAGCATTTT. Encoded protein: CASSYAGGNQPQHF.

J is TRBJ2-5 and V is TRBV20-1; 7 positions match TRBD2. The CDR3 is 14 residues long. V lost 3 bases and J lost 5; bases outside the gene matches: 9. Germline V CDR1 and CDR2: DFQATT, SNEGSKA (reference sequence). The CDR3 nucleotides read TGCAGTGCTAGTGTCTCTAGCGGCGGTGAGACCCAGTACTTC. Translated, it gives CSASVSSGGETQYF.

The chain joins TRBV9 to TRBJ2-5, with D possibly TRBD2 on 7 matching bases. The V gene's germline CDR1 is SGDLS and CDR2 YYNGEE. The CDR3 contains 14 residues. Trimming pared 3 bases from V and 2 bases from J, leaving 11 bases between. The CDR3 DNA sequence: TGTGCCAGCAGCGAGGGGGGGATACAAGAGACCCAGTACTTC. This codes for CASSEGGIQETQYF.

This sequence joins TRBV6-1 and TRBJ1-2, with D unclear. Trimming removed 2 bases at V and 7 bases at J, with 11 bases between. Germline V gene lookup returns CDR1 MNHNS and CDR2 SASEGT. The CDR3 consists of 13 residues. CDR3: CASSEWANAGYTF. The CDR3 nucleotides are TGTGCCAGCAGTGAATGGGCCAATGCTGGCTACACCTTC.

The chain employs TRBV28 and TRBJ1-1; D may be TRBD1 (5 bases). V lost 1 base, J lost 0 bases, and 9 bases lay in between. CDR1 is MDHEN and CDR2 is SYDVKM in the germline V gene. This CDR3 has 15 amino acids. The DNA for the CDR3 is TGTGCCAGCAGTTTATCCAGGGCGATGAACACTGAAGCTTTCTTT. Its translation: CASSLSRAMNTEAFF.

This chain uses TRBV7-3 with TRBJ2-2, with 8 bases identical to TRBD1. Germline loops: CDR1 SGHTA, CDR2 FQGTGA. J lost 0 bases, V lost 4 bases, and 4 bases had no gene match. This CDR3 is 16 amino acids long. CDR3 sequence reads: CASSSKGQANTGELFF. Here the CDR3 DNA reads TGTGCCAGCAGCTCCAAGGGACAGGCGAACACCGGGGAGCTGTTTTTT.

In its sample, this clone was seen a few times. The CDR3 protein is CASVGTGNTEAFF. For the CDR3, the DNA is TGTGCCAGCGTTGGGACAGGTAACACTGAAGCTTTCTTT. The V call is TRBV6-5, the J call TRBJ1-1; 8 positions match TRBD1. Trimming removed 8 bases from V and 2 bases from J; junction bases left unmatched: 4. This CDR3 has 13 residues. Germline V gene data show CDR1 as MNHEY and CDR2 as SVGAGI.

This chain connects TRBV6-2 or TRBV6-3 to TRBJ2-7; possible D gene TRBD2, 6 bases. CDR1 and CDR2 from the germline V gene are MNHEY and SVGEGT. The CDR3 has 14 amino acids. V lost 2 bases, J lost 1 base, and 9 bases lay in between. CDR3 nucleotide sequence: TGTGCCAGCAGTTACACGGGACTTTCCTACGAGCAGTACTTC. It is translated as CASSYTGLSYEQYF.

The V and J genes are TRBV4-1 and TRBJ1-2; D is ambiguous. The germline gives CDR1 MGHRA, CDR2 YSYEKL. V was shortened by 0 bases and J by 2 bases, with 10 bases between the two germline ends. The CDR3 has 15 amino acids. The CDR3, as DNA: TGCGCCAGCAGCCAAGATATGGGCACCAACTATGGCTACACCTTC. It yields the protein CASSQDMGTNYGYTF.

This clone was detected a few times. This chain uses TRBV10-1 with TRBJ1-5; D is unresolved. Germline V gene data show CDR1 as WNHNN and CDR2 as SYGVQD (reference sequence). V lost 7 bases, J lost 9 bases, and 19 bases lay in between. The CDR3 is made up of 14 amino acids. CDR3 coding DNA: TGCGCCAGCACCCTCGACACCCTAATCAGGCCCCAGCATTTT. The encoded protein is CASTLDTLIRPQHF.

This clone was recorded a few times. Relative to the germline gene, one junction end is altered; a read error may explain this. The rearrangement joins TRBV15 to TRBJ2-7; TRBD1 agrees at 12 bases. The CDR3 length is 16 residues. Germline V lookup: CDR1 LNHNV, CDR2 YYDKDF (reference sequence). CDR3 in DNA: TGTGCCACCAGCCGAGAGTTTCCGGGACAGGGGGCCGAGCAGTACTTC. It is translated as CATSREFPGQGAEQYF.

The rearrangement joins TRBV6-5 to TRBJ2-1; a possible D gene is TRBD1 (5 bases). The CDR3 loop spans 13 amino acids. Germline-derived CDR1 and CDR2 are MNHEY and SVGAGI. V lost 0 bases and J lost 12, with 12 bases in between. This CDR3 is CASSYSATQGQFF. For the CDR3, the DNA is TGTGCCAGCAGTTACTCGGCCACCCAGGGGCAGTTCTTC.

This rearrangement joins TRBV5-1 to TRBJ1-4; the match to TRBD1 covers 7 bases. CDR3 length: 16 amino acids. The trim removed 4 bases at V and 5 bases at J, leaving 11 bases unmatched. CDR1 is SGHRS and CDR2 is YFSETQ in the germline V gene. CDR3 DNA: TGCGCCAGCAGCCCCTGGGATGGGGACAGAAATGAAAAACTGTTTTTT. Its protein is CASSPWDGDRNEKLFF. Looking up the rest from reference TRBV5-1 and TRBJ1-4 gives the full variable domain: KAGVTQTPRYLIKTRGQQVTLSCSPISGHRSVSWYQQTPGQGLQFLFEYFSETQRNKGNFPGRFSGRQFSNSRSEMNVSTLELGDSALYLCASSPWDGDRNEKLFFGSGTQLSVL.

This sequence joins TRBV11-1 and TRBJ2-7, with a weak D call TRBD1 (6 bases). Trimming shortened V by 4 bases and J by 1 base, and 14 bases separated the two germline ends. Germline V gives CDR1 SGHAT, CDR2 FQDESV (reference sequence). The CDR3 runs to 15 residues. The CDR3 coding sequence is TGTGCCAGCAGCTCCACAGGGTTTGTGTCCTACGAGCAGTACTTC. As protein: CASSSTGFVSYEQYF.

V is TRBV2 and J is TRBJ1-2; TRBD1 matches at 7 bases. This CDR3 region has 15 residues. Germline assignment: CDR1 SNHLY and CDR2 FYNNEI. Unmatched junction bases numbered 7, after V lost 1 base and J lost 5 bases. CDR3 loop: CASSEGRTGDYGYTF. DNA of the CDR3: TGTGCCAGCAGTGAAGGAAGAACAGGGGATTATGGCTACACCTTC.

The V gene is TRBV9, the J gene TRBJ2-5; tentative D call: TRBD2 (6 bases). Per the germline V gene, CDR1 is SGDLS and CDR2 is YYNGEE. Trimming cost V 3 bases and J 5 bases, with 20 bases left between them. The CDR3 sequence is 16 residues long. CDR3 DNA sequence: TGTGCCAGCAGCGGCGGGGCTATAGGGACTCTCGAGACCCAGTACTTC. It is translated as CASSGGAIGTLETQYF. The full variable domain, with the rest looked up from reference TRBV9 and TRBJ2-5, is DSGVTQTPKHLITATGQRVTLRCSPRSGDLSVYWYQQSLDQGLQFLIQYYNGEERAKGNILERFSAQQFPDLHSELNLSSLELGDSALYFCASSGGAIGTLETQYFGPGTRLLVL.

J is TRBJ1-1 and V is TRBV3-1 (or the pseudogene TRBV3-2); D ambiguous. CDR1 and CDR2 (germline): LGHDT, YNNKEL (reference sequence). This CDR3 is built from 14 residues. V was clipped by 0 bases and J by 4 bases, with 9 bases between them. CDR3 loop: CASSQDDAGTEAFF. In nucleotides, the CDR3 is TGTGCCAGCAGCCAAGATGACGCGGGCACTGAAGCTTTCTTT.

The rearrangement links TRBV5-1 to TRBJ2-7; D possibly corresponds to TRBD2 (6 bases). This CDR3 comprises 14 residues. Germline V CDR1 and CDR2: SGHRS, YFSETQ. Trimming removed 0 bases at V and 5 bases at J, with 12 bases between. The CDR3 DNA reads as TGCGCCAGCAGCTTGGGGCAGCCGGGGGACGAGCAGTACTTC. Translating it yields CASSLGQPGDEQYF.

This sequence joins TRBV28 and TRBJ2-5; D possibly corresponds to TRBD2 (5 bases). With 3 bases removed from V and 1 base from J, the gap between germline ends came to 12 bases. There are 15 residues in the CDR3. In germline, CDR1 is MDHEN, CDR2 SYDVKM. The CDR3: CASSFERAAQETQYF. The CDR3 DNA sequence: TGTGCCAGCAGTTTCGAGAGGGCGGCCCAAGAGACCCAGTACTTC.

V is TRBV28 and J is TRBJ1-2; 10 nucleotides align to TRBD1. This CDR3 is 13 amino acids long. Per the germline V gene, CDR1 is MDHEN and CDR2 is SYDVKM. The trim removed 6 bases at V and 8 bases at J, leaving 6 bases unmatched. This CDR3 is CASSRGQGIGYTF. Here the CDR3 DNA reads TGTGCCAGCAGCCGGGGACAGGGGATCGGCTACACCTTC.

V is TRBV6-6 and J is TRBJ1-1; no clear D gene. The germline V and J ends were trimmed by 0 bases and 5 bases, with 7 bases remaining between them. Germline loops: CDR1 MNHNY, CDR2 SVGAGI (reference sequence). The CDR3 sequence is 13 residues long. CDR3 nucleotides: TGTGCCAGCAGTTACTCGACTCGTACTGAAGCTTTCTTT. It translates to CASSYSTRTEAFF.

The chain carries TRBV4-3 and TRBJ2-7; 14 bases agree with TRBD2. Germline V gene sequence: CDR1 LGHNA, CDR2 YSLEER. The CDR3 sequence is 15 residues long. Unmatched junction bases numbered 3, after V lost 4 bases and J lost 4 bases. CDR3 coding DNA: TGCGCCAGCAGCCGAGGGACTAGCGGGAGTTACGAGCAGTACTTC. This gives the protein CASSRGTSGSYEQYF.

The CDR3 DNA reads TGTGCCAGCAGCTTCGGGCCCGGGACTTACAATGAGCAGTTCTTC. Translation gives CASSFGPGTYNEQFF. The V call is TRBV5-5, the J call TRBJ2-1; weak D call: TRBD2 (6 bases). The CDR3 contains 15 residues. Germline V gives CDR1 SGHKS, CDR2 YYEKEE (reference sequence). V lost 2 bases and J lost 4, with 13 bases in between.

This chain joins TRBV4-3 and TRBJ2-2; 8 bases fit TRBD1. The V and J ends lost 9 bases and 6 bases, in that order; junction bases with no gene match: 9. The CDR3 consists of 14 residues. Looked up from germline, CDR1 is LGHNA and CDR2 is YSLEER. The CDR3 region is CASSGQAWAGELFF. The CDR3 nucleotides are TGCGCCAGTTCGGGACAGGCCTGGGCCGGGGAGCTGTTTTTT.

J is TRBJ1-5 and V is TRBV3-1 (or the pseudogene TRBV3-2); tentative D call: TRBD1 (5 bases). Germline CDR1 LGHDT, CDR2 YNNKEL (reference sequence). The ends were cut back, 1 base at V and 6 bases at J, with 10 bases in the middle. The CDR3 is 14 amino acids. CDR3 loop: CASSQGAQAQPQHF. CDR3 DNA sequence: TGTGCCAGCAGCCAAGGTGCACAGGCTCAGCCCCAGCATTTT.

This chain uses TRBV30 with TRBJ2-2; D might be TRBD1 (5 bases). Trimming removed 2 bases at V and 1 base at J, with 8 bases between. Germline assignment: CDR1 GTSNPN and CDR2 SVGIG (reference sequence). The CDR3 contains 14 residues. Here the CDR3 DNA reads TGTGCCTGGAGTCTTACAGGGAACACCGGGGAGCTGTTTTTT. Translating it yields CAWSLTGNTGELFF.